Presented here are 15 T cell receptor beta chains from one specimen sequenced in a study of Tregs in tolerant kidney transplant recipients (dated 2019 in TCRdb). In the paper's terms, the time point label means: blood sample drawn before combined kidney and bone marrow transplant. Receptor libraries were prepared by the immunoSEQ multiplex PCR assay. TCRdb re-hosts the immuneACCESS table, in-frame sequences only. Its copies lack some clones; in the studies checked, an unresolved V gene accounts for under half of them, and the cause for the rest is not known. The table for this sample lists about 30,000 clones. The ten largest clones take up about an eighth of the sample. The specimen comprised CD8+ T cells from blood, sampled before the transplant. Receptors were obtained from a human donor who received a combined kidney and bone marrow transplant.

As to this clone: The read terminates 3 residues before the CDR3 end, so the remaining end is supplied by the germline J gene. This chain joins TRBV7-9 and TRBJ2-7, with 10 positions matching TRBD1. This CDR3 spans 15 amino acids. J was trimmed by 2 bases and V by 4 bases; bases with no gene match: 5. Germline CDR1 SEHNR, CDR2 FQNEAQ (reference sequence). CDR3 DNA (partial): TGTGCCAGCAGCTCCGGGGACAGGGGAACCTACGAG. Translating it yields CASSSGDRGTYE. The entire CDR3 reads CASSSGDRGTYEQYF.

Concerning this clone itself: The CDR3 end lies 3 residues beyond the end of the read and is filled in from the germline J gene. The chain links TRBV19 to TRBJ2-7; 7 bases are a match to TRBD2. After removal of 8 bases from V and 2 bases from J, the junction contained 6 bases not matched to a gene. Germline CDR1 and CDR2: LNHDA and SQIVND (reference sequence). The CDR3 is made up of 13 amino acids. The CDR3 sequence: CASGGGMAYEQYF. The sequenced part of the CDR3 DNA is TGTGCCAGTGGGGGGGGGATGGCCTACGAG.

Regarding this clone: The junction does not match germline at one end; this may be a read error. The read finishes 3 residues shy of the CDR3 end, and the germline J gene is used to complete it. The chain uses TRBV4-2 and TRBJ1-4; D perhaps matches TRBD1 (5 bases). This CDR3 is 15 amino acids long. The germline V gene encodes CDR1 LGHNA and CDR2 YNFKEQ. The CDR3 loop is CASSHGHPTNEKLFF. CDR3 bases read: TGCGCCAGCAGCCATGGACACCCAACTAATGAAAAA.

In the case of this clone: From the germline J gene comes the end of the CDR3, since the read stops 3 residues before it. The rearrangement uses TRBV20-1 and TRBJ2-1, with D hard to call. Germline V CDR1 and CDR2: DFQATT, SNEGSKA (reference sequence). V gave up 5 bases and J gave up 3 bases, with 14 bases separating them. There are 14 residues in the CDR3. The DNA read from the CDR3 is TGCAGTGCTCCGCTAGAGTTCCGCTACAATGAG. This gives the protein CSAPLEFRYNE. The entire CDR3 protein is CSAPLEFRYNEQFF.

As for this clone: The read ends 3 residues shy of where the CDR3 ends; the end is completed using the germline J gene. This rearrangement joins TRBV5-6 to TRBJ2-7; 9 nucleotides agree with TRBD2. This CDR3 has 14 residues. Germline CDR1 SGHDT, CDR2 YYEEEE. Unmatched junction bases numbered 1, after V lost 0 bases and J lost 3 bases. Incomplete CDR3 DNA: TGTGCCAGCAGCTTGGGACTAGCGGTCTACGAG. Translating gives CASSLGLAVYE. The CDR3 as a whole reads CASSLGLAVYEQYF.

The sequenced CDR3 bases are TGTGCCAGCAGTGACACTAGCGGGTCCTACAATGAG. Its protein is CASSDTSGSYNE. The entire CDR3 is CASSDTSGSYNEQFF. This chain joins TRBV6-1 and TRBJ2-1, with 9 bases aligning to TRBD2. Read coverage stops 3 residues before the CDR3 terminus; the germline J gene supplies the remainder. V trimming: 3 bases; J trimming: 1 base; junction bases outside the gene matches: 1. Looked up from germline, CDR1 is MNHNS and CDR2 is SASEGT. CDR3 length: 15 residues.

As concerns this clone: Read sequence stops 3 residues before the CDR3 end, and the germline J gene provides the missing end. The chain uses TRBV20-1 and TRBJ2-3; 7 positions agree with TRBD2. J gave up 0 bases and V 6 bases, and 6 bases lay outside the gene matches. CDR3 size: 14 residues. In germline, CDR1 is DFQATT, CDR2 SNEGSKA (reference sequence). CDR3 protein: CSAWGGPSTDTQYF. The DNA read from the CDR3 is TGCAGTGCATGGGGGGGACCTAGCACAGATACG.

Note on this clone: From the germline J gene comes the end of the CDR3, since the read stops 3 residues before it. V usage is TRBV5-5 and J usage is TRBJ1-5; D not certain. Germline assignment: CDR1 SGHKS and CDR2 YYEKEE (reference sequence). The germline V and J ends were trimmed by 0 bases and 6 bases, with 10 bases remaining between them. The CDR3 consists of 14 residues. The sequenced part of the CDR3 DNA is TGTGCCAGCAGCTTGGTTGCGGGCGTTCAGCCC. Translating gives CASSLVAGVQP. The entire CDR3 sequence reads CASSLVAGVQPQHF.

The CDR3 DNA, read in part, is TGTGCCAGCAGTTACGTACTAGCGGGTTATTCCTACGAG. Amino acids: CASSYVLAGYSYE. In full, the CDR3 is CASSYVLAGYSYEQYF. The chain carries TRBV6-2 or TRBV6-3 and TRBJ2-7; 9 nucleotides agree with TRBD2. With the read ending 3 residues before the CDR3 end, the germline J gene is used to fill in that end. The J segment lost 1 base and the V segment lost 2 bases, leaving 6 bases of the junction unmatched. This CDR3 comprises 16 residues. Germline-derived CDR1 and CDR2 are MNHEY and SVGEGT.

A remark on this clone: The read finishes 3 residues shy of the CDR3 end, and the germline J gene is used to complete it. This same CDR3 is encoded by further DNA sequences in the sample. The chain joins TRBV19 to TRBJ2-7; TRBD1 matches 8 bases. Per the germline V gene, CDR1 is LNHDA and CDR2 is SQIVND (reference sequence). The CDR3 runs to 14 residues. J was trimmed by 3 bases and V by 5 bases; bases with no gene match: 6. Incomplete CDR3 DNA: TGTGCCAGTAGTGCAGGGACAGGTTTCTACGAG. Amino acid sequence: CASSAGTGFYE. The CDR3 in full is CASSAGTGFYEQYF.

As for this clone: With the read ending 3 residues before the CDR3 end, the germline J gene is used to fill in that end. The chain carries TRBV7-9 and TRBJ1-1; possible D gene TRBD1, 5 bases. Trimming cost V 3 bases and J 0 bases, with 11 bases left between them. CDR1 and CDR2 from the germline V gene are SEHNR and FQNEAQ (reference sequence). The CDR3 has 15 amino acids. CDR3 bases read: TGTGCCAGCAGCTTTTACGAGGGGATGAACACTGAA. This translates into CASSFYEGMNTE. The full CDR3 is CASSFYEGMNTEAFF. Together with reference TRBV7-9 and TRBJ1-1, the CDR3 gives the full variable domain: DTGVSQNPRHKITKRGQNVTFRCDPISEHNRLYWYRQTLGQGPEFLTYFQNEAQLEKSRLLSDRFSAERPKGSFSTLEIQRTEQGDSAMYLCASSFYEGMNTEAFFGQGTRLTVV.

Worth noting for this clone: The read terminates 3 residues ahead of where the CDR3 ends, so the germline J gene completes it. The rearrangement joins TRBV29-1 to TRBJ1-5, with 10 bases fitting TRBD1. CDR1 and CDR2 (germline): SQVTM, ANQGSEA. The CDR3 is made up of 14 amino acids. CDR3 amino acids: CRRGQGYCNQPQHF. Partial CDR3 DNA: TGCAGGCGGGGACAGGGGTATTGCAATCAGCCC.

CDR3 DNA (partial): TGTGCCAGCAGCTTGGAGGGCCTGGAGAACATT. This gives the protein CASSLEGLENI. The full CDR3 is CASSLEGLENIQYF. The J gene is TRBJ2-4, the V gene TRBV11-3; a weak D match, TRBD2 (6 bases). Read sequence stops 3 residues before the CDR3 end, and the germline J gene provides the missing end. Per germline, CDR1 SGHNT and CDR2 YENEEA. CDR3 length equals 14 residues. V lost 3 bases, J lost 7 bases, and 13 bases lay in between.

Details on this clone: The read halts 3 residues ahead of the CDR3 end, with the missing end drawn from the germline J gene. This chain connects TRBV6-2 or TRBV6-3 to TRBJ2-2; TRBD1 aligns across 8 bases. Trimming removed 7 bases from V and 2 bases from J; junction bases left unmatched: 12. The CDR3 spans 17 residues. Germline lookup yields CDR1 MNHEY and CDR2 SVGEGT. Incomplete CDR3 DNA: TGTGCCAGCAACTCCCCCATCGGGACAGGAAACACCGGGGAG. Residues: CASNSPIGTGNTGE. The full CDR3 protein reads CASNSPIGTGNTGELFF.

CDR3 bases read: TGTGCCAGTAGTATAGTCCCGGGACTATCTAAAACCTACAATGAG. Encoded protein: CASSIVPGLSKTYNE. The CDR3 as a whole reads CASSIVPGLSKTYNEQFF. The rearrangement joins TRBV19 to TRBJ2-1; 7 nucleotides match TRBD2. Read data end 3 residues before the CDR3 end; the end is taken from the germline J gene. J was trimmed by 2 bases and V by 1 base; bases with no gene match: 11. Germline V gene lookup returns CDR1 LNHDA and CDR2 SQIVND (reference sequence). The CDR3 extends over 18 amino acids.